The clone carrying this TCR beta chain was counted only a few times. Germline CDR1 LNHDA, CDR2 SQIVND (reference sequence). CDR3 size: 12 residues. V was pared by 7 bases and J by 7 bases, with 11 bases between. This sample is drawn from a study of blood T cell repertoires in COVID-19. Study as a whole: Acute-phase and convalescent COVID-19 samples originated in the United States, Italy and Spain. Sources were T cells, B-cell-depleted T cells, or PBMCs; the material itself was cDNA or gDNA.

Source study methods: Nucleated cell number was recorded as an estimate derived from reference gene primer amplification. Libraries were prepared by immunoSEQ multiplex PCR; TCRdb keeps only in-frame clonotypes and omits some of them. The V and J calls and clone size come from that table; D and trimming were worked out from the DNA. The sample records 210,000 or so clones, 75% to 90% being singletons. This chain connects TRBV19 to TRBJ1-5; D might be TRBD1 (5 bases). Specimen: peripheral blood. This clonotype was obtained from a human donor in a cohort sampled during active COVID-19. This CDR3 reads CASTQGRQPQHF. The CDR3, as DNA: TGTGCCAGTACGCAGGGCCGGCAGCCCCAGCATTTT.